Each of the 29 T cell receptor beta chains below was sequenced from the same sample in a study of blood T cell repertoires in COVID-19. TCRdb keeps only in-frame clones here, not all; method: immunoSEQ multiplex PCR. The sample holds about 100,000 clones; roughly 84% are singletons and the top ten take around 7.2%. Sequencing input: peripheral blood. The receptors come from a young man in a cohort sampled during active COVID-19.

The V call is TRBV3-1 (or the pseudogene TRBV3-2), the J call TRBJ2-7; 10 bases align to TRBD1. This CDR3 has 17 amino acids. In germline, CDR1 is LGHDT, CDR2 YNNKEL (reference sequence). V was clipped by 4 bases and J by 4 bases; unmatched bases: 13. CDR3 protein: CASSRASGQGVGYEQYF. CDR3 DNA: TGTGCCAGCAGCCGTGCAAGCGGACAGGGGGTAGGGTACGAGCAGTACTTC.

The rearrangement uses TRBV10-3 and TRBJ2-7; D is possibly TRBD1 (6 bases). This CDR3 spans 14 amino acids. Germline lookup yields CDR1 ENHRY and CDR2 SYGVKD. V gave up 4 bases and J gave up 2 bases, with 12 bases separating them. In nucleotides, the CDR3 is TGTGCCATCAGTGTGGACAGCCAAACCTACGAGCAGTACTTC. This translates into CAISVDSQTYEQYF.

This chain connects TRBV5-1 to TRBJ2-2; D gene uncertain. The germline gives CDR1 SGHRS, CDR2 YFSETQ. Deletions cut 1 base from V and 5 bases from J, with 9 bases between. The CDR3 covers 14 residues. CDR3: CASSLSPRTGELFF. The DNA of the CDR3 is TGCGCCAGCAGCTTGTCCCCGAGGACCGGGGAGCTGTTTTTT.

The chain is built from TRBV5-1 and TRBJ2-2; the match to TRBD1 covers 7 bases. The CDR3 totals 17 residues. The J segment lost 5 bases and the V segment lost 0 bases, leaving 10 bases of the junction unmatched. From germline, CDR1 is SGHRS and CDR2 YFSETQ. The CDR3 nucleotides are TGCGCCAGCAGCTTGGCAGGCCTCACAGGGGTGACCGGGGAGCTGTTTTTT. It encodes CASSLAGLTGVTGELFF.

The rearrangement joins TRBV5-4 to TRBJ2-3, with a weak D call TRBD2 (6 bases). Between the trimmed V and J ends, which lost 4 bases and 3 bases, there was a span of 21 bases. This CDR3 contains 17 residues. The germline V gene encodes CDR1 SGHNT and CDR2 YYREEE (reference sequence). The CDR3 nucleotides are TGTGCCAGCAGCAGCTTGGGTACCGGGGGTGGAACAGATACGCAGTATTTT. The encoded protein is CASSSLGTGGGTDTQYF.

This sequence joins TRBV11-2 and TRBJ2-1; 14 bases are shared with TRBD2. The CDR3 loop spans 16 amino acids. Looked up from germline, CDR1 is SGHAT and CDR2 is FQNNGV. V dropped 5 bases and J dropped 8; count of bases not matched to a gene: 8. The CDR3: CASSPRLAGGVYEQFF. CDR3 bases: TGTGCCAGCAGCCCGCGACTAGCGGGGGGGGTTTATGAGCAGTTCTTC.

J is TRBJ2-3 and V is TRBV6-4; 7 bases agree with TRBD1. Unmatched junction bases numbered 5, after V lost 4 bases and J lost 4 bases. The CDR3 runs 14 residues. Germline V gene lookup returns CDR1 MRHNA and CDR2 SNTAGT. The CDR3 loop reads CASSGQGEADTQYF. CDR3 nucleotide sequence: TGTGCCAGCAGTGGACAGGGAGAAGCAGATACGCAGTATTTT.

This clone occurred once. The chain employs TRBV7-9 and TRBJ1-1; possibly TRBD1 for D (5 bases). Germline V lookup: CDR1 SEHNR, CDR2 FQNEAQ (reference sequence). This CDR3 spans 14 amino acids. Deletions cut 3 bases from V and 3 bases from J, with 11 bases between. The CDR3 loop reads CASSLIQADTEAFF. CDR3 sequence (DNA): TGTGCCAGCAGCTTGATACAGGCGGACACTGAAGCTTTCTTT.

The chain uses TRBV19 and TRBJ2-7; the match to TRBD2 covers 8 bases. The germline CDR1 and CDR2 sequences are LNHDA and SQIVND (reference sequence). This CDR3 has 14 residues. Losses at the gene ends were 11 bases for V and 2 bases for J; bases not matched to a gene: 11. The CDR3 reads CAPSRASGPYEQYF. In DNA form, the CDR3 reads TGTGCCCCAAGTAGGGCTAGCGGGCCCTACGAGCAGTACTTC.

The chain has TRBV3-1 (or the pseudogene TRBV3-2) and TRBJ2-7, with 7 bases identical to TRBD2. From germline, CDR1 is LGHDT and CDR2 YNNKEL (reference sequence). The V gene end was trimmed by 0 bases and the J gene end by 7 bases; junction bases not matched to a gene: 3. CDR3 length: 13 amino acids. Here the CDR3 reads CASSQDRRGEQYF. The CDR3 DNA follows: TGTGCCAGCAGCCAAGATCGGCGGGGGGAGCAGTACTTC.

The genes are TRBV11-3 and TRBJ2-5; D is perhaps TRBD2 (5 bases). This CDR3 region has 17 residues. Trimming removed 1 base from V and 2 bases from J, with 17 bases in between. In germline, CDR1 is SGHNT, CDR2 YENEEA. The CDR3 nucleotides are TGTGCCAGCAGCTTAGGGTACGGGGTTGCAGCTCAAGAGACCCAGTACTTC. The encoded protein is CASSLGYGVAAQETQYF.

The chain employs TRBV23-1 and TRBJ2-3, with 12 bases fitting TRBD2. TRBV23-1 has ORF status, its function being uncertain. The CDR3 covers 17 residues. Trimming removed 6 bases from V and 4 bases from J; junction bases left unmatched: 11. The CDR3 spells CASRALAGGLPPDTQYF. DNA of the CDR3: TGCGCCAGCAGGGCTCTAGCGGGGGGGCTGCCCCCAGATACGCAGTATTTT.

J is TRBJ2-4 and V is TRBV28, with 9 bases that match TRBD2. The CDR3 extends over 16 amino acids. Germline V lookup: CDR1 MDHEN, CDR2 SYDVKM. V was clipped by 8 bases and J by 7 bases; unmatched bases: 15. CDR3 protein: CASGRGAGGHFNIQYF. The CDR3 bases are TGTGCCAGCGGACGCGGGGCGGGGGGGCATTTCAACATTCAGTACTTC.

The chain combines TRBV5-1 with TRBJ2-1; tentatively, D is TRBD2 (6 bases). CDR3 length equals 15 residues. Trimming left V 4 bases short and J 6 bases short, with 17 bases between. The V gene's germline CDR1 is SGHRS and CDR2 YFSETQ. The CDR3 nucleotides are TGCGCCAGCAGCCCCCGGGAGACAAAGGGCAATGAGCAGTTCTTC. Amino acid sequence: CASSPRETKGNEQFF.

The chain recombines TRBV3-1 (or the pseudogene TRBV3-2) with TRBJ2-2; D might be TRBD2 (6 bases). There are 14 residues in the CDR3. The germline V and J ends were trimmed by 5 bases and 4 bases, with 11 bases remaining between them. Per germline, CDR1 LGHDT and CDR2 YNNKEL (reference sequence). The CDR3 region has the DNA TGTGCCAGCAGCAATCGCGGGGCCACCGGGGAGCTGTTTTTT. Its translation: CASSNRGATGELFF.

V is TRBV19 and J is TRBJ2-5; 8 bases are a match to TRBD1. The CDR3 length is 15 residues. CDR1 and CDR2 from the germline V gene are LNHDA and SQIVND (reference sequence). V lost 5 bases, J lost 5 bases, and 10 bases stayed unmatched. CDR3 protein: CASSFTGQGTETQYF. In DNA form, the CDR3 reads TGTGCCAGTAGTTTCACAGGACAGGGAACCGAGACCCAGTACTTC.

The rearrangement uses TRBV11-2 and TRBJ1-2; D might be TRBD1 (5 bases). The CDR3 runs to 13 residues. Between the trimmed V and J ends, which lost 5 bases and 8 bases, there was a span of 15 bases. CDR1 SGHAT and CDR2 FQNNGV come from the germline V gene. The CDR3 bases are TGTGCCAGCAGCCATGCGGGGGTGAAGGGCTACACCTTC. Translation: CASSHAGVKGYTF.

This sequence joins TRBV7-8 and TRBJ1-5; weak D call: TRBD1 (5 bases). This CDR3 contains 15 residues. Germline V gene lookup returns CDR1 SGHVS and CDR2 FQNEAQ. Trimming shortened V by 2 bases and J by 3 bases, and 11 bases separated the two germline ends. CDR3 loop: CASSLIGHSNQPQHF. CDR3 DNA: TGTGCCAGCAGCTTAATAGGACACTCCAATCAGCCCCAGCATTTT.

This clone occurred once. J is TRBJ1-1 and V is TRBV7-2, with unresolved D. Germline-derived CDR1 and CDR2 are SGHTA and FQGNSA. This CDR3 comprises 15 residues. Trimming shortened V by 3 bases and J by 1 base, and 12 bases separated the two germline ends. The CDR3, as DNA: TGTGCCAGCAGCTTCACGAACTACGAGAACACTGAAGCTTTCTTT. Protein: CASSFTNYENTEAFF.

This clone came up a few times. The V and J genes are TRBV6-1 and TRBJ2-2, with 8 positions matching TRBD1. The CDR3 is 16 amino acids. J gave up 4 bases and V 0 bases, and 4 bases lay outside the gene matches. CDR1 MNHNS and CDR2 SASEGT come from the germline V gene. The CDR3 reads CASSEASDRVTGELFF. The CDR3 coding sequence is TGTGCCAGCAGTGAAGCCTCGGACAGGGTCACCGGGGAGCTGTTTTTT.

This rearrangement joins TRBV7-9 to TRBJ1-4; possible D gene TRBD1, 5 bases. The CDR3 totals 16 residues. Trimming pared 5 bases from V and 0 bases from J, leaving 13 bases between. From germline, CDR1 is SEHNR and CDR2 FQNEAQ (reference sequence). CDR3 sequence reads: CASSLYRQSTNEKLFF. In DNA form, the CDR3 reads TGTGCCAGCAGCCTCTATAGACAGTCAACTAATGAAAAACTGTTTTTT.

The rearrangement joins TRBV5-1 to TRBJ2-5; no reliable D call. V shed 0 bases and J shed 1 base, with 13 bases lying between them. The CDR3 sequence is 16 residues long. From germline, CDR1 is SGHRS and CDR2 YFSETQ. For the CDR3, the DNA is TGCGCCAGCAGCTTGGATCCTGTTCTACTCCAAGAGACCCAGTACTTC. Protein product: CASSLDPVLLQETQYF.

The rearrangement uses TRBV5-1 and TRBJ2-5; TRBD2 matches 11 bases. Trimming cost V 4 bases and J 4 bases; bases outside gene matches: 6. This CDR3 is built from 15 residues. Germline-derived CDR1 and CDR2 are SGHRS and YFSETQ. CDR3 sequence: CASSLAGGETETQYF. The CDR3 DNA is TGCGCCAGCAGCCTAGCGGGGGGCGAGACAGAGACCCAGTACTTC.

This clone was counted a few times. V is TRBV5-6 and J is TRBJ2-1; 11 positions agree with TRBD2. This CDR3 is built from 15 residues. The J segment lost 9 bases and the V segment lost 4 bases, leaving 9 bases of the junction unmatched. Germline loops: CDR1 SGHDT, CDR2 YYEEEE. CDR3 DNA: TGTGCCAGCAGCCCGGATAGCGGGGGGGCGGGTGAGCAGTTCTTC. It translates to CASSPDSGGAGEQFF.

V gene TRBV27 combines with J gene TRBJ1-6; D might be TRBD1 (5 bases). Germline CDR1 is MNHEY and CDR2 is SMNVEV (reference sequence). The CDR3 runs 14 residues. V lost 8 bases, J lost 0 bases, and 8 bases lay in between. Here the CDR3 DNA reads TGTGCCAGCTGGGGCAGCTCCTATAATTCACCCCTCCACTTT. Its protein is CASWGSSYNSPLHF.

This chain's CDR3 is CASSAQQGRTDTQYF. For the CDR3, the DNA is TGTGCCAGCAGCGCCCAACAGGGACGCACAGATACGCAGTATTTT. This rearrangement joins TRBV9 to TRBJ2-3; maybe TRBD1 (6 bases). CDR1 SGDLS and CDR2 YYNGEE come from the germline V gene. CDR3 length equals 15 residues. Trimming stripped 3 bases from V and 1 base from J, with 12 bases between.

The V call is TRBV11-1, the J call TRBJ2-5, with 7 bases matching TRBD2. Trimming took 1 base from V and 2 from J; bases not matched to a gene: 4. This CDR3 spans 15 amino acids. The germline CDR1 and CDR2 sequences are SGHAT and FQDESV (reference sequence). The CDR3 DNA follows: TGTGCCAGCAGCTTAGTTACGGGGGGTCAAGAGACCCAGTACTTC. This translates into CASSLVTGGQETQYF.

The V and J genes are TRBV5-8 and TRBJ2-1; no definite D call. V was clipped by 3 bases and J by 5 bases, with 9 bases between them. The CDR3 loop spans 13 amino acids. Looked up from germline, CDR1 is SGHTS and CDR2 is YDEGEE. The CDR3 nucleotides are TGTGCCAGCAGCTCGCAGGTTAACAATGAGCAGTTCTTC. Translating gives CASSSQVNNEQFF.

The chain links TRBV18 to TRBJ1-3; 7 nucleotides match TRBD1. Trimming cost V 3 bases and J 0 bases; bases outside gene matches: 11. Looked up from germline, CDR1 is KGHSH and CDR2 is LQKENI. This CDR3 spans 18 amino acids. Here the CDR3 reads CASSPYPGTANSGNTIYF. The CDR3 nucleotides read TGTGCCAGCTCACCCTACCCCGGGACAGCCAACTCTGGAAACACCATATATTTT.